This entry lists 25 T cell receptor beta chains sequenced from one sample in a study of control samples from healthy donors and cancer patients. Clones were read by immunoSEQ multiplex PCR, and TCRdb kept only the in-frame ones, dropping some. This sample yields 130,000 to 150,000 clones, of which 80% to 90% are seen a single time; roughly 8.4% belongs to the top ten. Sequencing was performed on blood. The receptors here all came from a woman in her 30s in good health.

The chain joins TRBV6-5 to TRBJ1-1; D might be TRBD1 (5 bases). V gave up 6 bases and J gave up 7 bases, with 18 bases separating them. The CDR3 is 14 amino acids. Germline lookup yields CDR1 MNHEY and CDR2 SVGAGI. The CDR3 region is CASRKPDSLGEAFF. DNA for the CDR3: TGTGCCAGCAGAAAACCAGACAGTCTCGGTGAAGCTTTCTTT.

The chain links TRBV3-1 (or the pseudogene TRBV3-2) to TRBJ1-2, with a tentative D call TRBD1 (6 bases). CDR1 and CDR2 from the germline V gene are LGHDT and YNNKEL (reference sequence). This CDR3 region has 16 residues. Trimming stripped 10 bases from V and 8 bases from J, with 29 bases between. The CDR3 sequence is CATLSAEGGGERGYTF. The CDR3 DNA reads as TGTGCCACCCTGAGCGCCGAGGGGGGTGGTGAGAGGGGCTACACCTTC.

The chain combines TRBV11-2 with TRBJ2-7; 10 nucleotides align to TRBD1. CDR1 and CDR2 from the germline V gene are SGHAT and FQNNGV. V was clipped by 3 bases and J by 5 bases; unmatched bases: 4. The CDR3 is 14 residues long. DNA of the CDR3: TGTGCCAGCAGCTTGTGGACAGGGGGGCACGAGCAGTACTTC. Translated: CASSLWTGGHEQYF.

In DNA, the CDR3 is TGTGCCAGCAGCGCCTCCGGGGGCGGAGAGACCCAGTACTTC. As protein: CASSASGGGETQYF. The chain couples TRBV3-1 (or the pseudogene TRBV3-2) to TRBJ2-5; either TRBD1 or TRBD2 may fit D (6 bases each). Looked up from germline, CDR1 is LGHDT and CDR2 is YNNKEL (reference sequence). The CDR3 runs 14 residues. The germline V and J ends were trimmed by 5 bases and 4 bases, with 14 bases remaining between them.

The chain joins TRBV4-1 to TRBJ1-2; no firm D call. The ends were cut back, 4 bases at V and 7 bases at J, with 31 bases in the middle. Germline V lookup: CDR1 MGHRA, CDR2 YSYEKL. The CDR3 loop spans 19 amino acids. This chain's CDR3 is CASSPDPAIPDTRLGGYTF. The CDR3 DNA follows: TGCGCCAGCAGCCCTGACCCCGCGATCCCCGACACACGATTAGGTGGCTACACCTTC.

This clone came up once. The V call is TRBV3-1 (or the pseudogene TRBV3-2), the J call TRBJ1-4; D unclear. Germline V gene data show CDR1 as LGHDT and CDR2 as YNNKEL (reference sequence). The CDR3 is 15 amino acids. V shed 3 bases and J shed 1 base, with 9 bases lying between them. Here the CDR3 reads CASSQWLVTNEKLFF. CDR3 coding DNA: TGTGCCAGCAGCCAGTGGCTGGTAACTAATGAAAAACTGTTTTTT.

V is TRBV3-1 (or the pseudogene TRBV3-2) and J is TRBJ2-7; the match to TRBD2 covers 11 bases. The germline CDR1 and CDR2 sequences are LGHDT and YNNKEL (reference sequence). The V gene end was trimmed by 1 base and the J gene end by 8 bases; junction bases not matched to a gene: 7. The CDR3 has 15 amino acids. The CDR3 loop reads CASSQGPGTSGKQYF. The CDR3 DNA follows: TGTGCCAGCAGCCAAGGACCCGGGACTAGCGGCAAGCAGTACTTC.

Here the CDR3 reads CASSQERENLKDTQYF. CDR3 in DNA: TGTGCCAGCAGCCAAGAGCGGGAGAACTTGAAGGATACGCAGTATTTT. J is TRBJ2-3 and V is TRBV4-2; 7 positions match TRBD2. Trimming removed 0 bases from V and 6 bases from J; junction bases left unmatched: 9. Germline V gene data show CDR1 as LGHNA and CDR2 as YNFKEQ. This CDR3 spans 16 amino acids.

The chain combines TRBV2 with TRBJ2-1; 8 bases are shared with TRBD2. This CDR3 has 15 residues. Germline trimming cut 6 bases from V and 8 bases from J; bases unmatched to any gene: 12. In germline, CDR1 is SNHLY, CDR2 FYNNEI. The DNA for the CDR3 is TGTGCCAGCAGCCGACAAGCGGGAGTGGGGGATGAGCAGTTCTTC. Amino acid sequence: CASSRQAGVGDEQFF.

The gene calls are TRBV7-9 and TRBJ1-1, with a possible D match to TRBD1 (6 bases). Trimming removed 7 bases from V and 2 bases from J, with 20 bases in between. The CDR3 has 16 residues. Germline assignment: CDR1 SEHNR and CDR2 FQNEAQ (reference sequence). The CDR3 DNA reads TGTGCCAGCACCCCCCAGCGGGGGCGCCTTAACACTGAAGCTTTCTTT. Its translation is CASTPQRGRLNTEAFF.

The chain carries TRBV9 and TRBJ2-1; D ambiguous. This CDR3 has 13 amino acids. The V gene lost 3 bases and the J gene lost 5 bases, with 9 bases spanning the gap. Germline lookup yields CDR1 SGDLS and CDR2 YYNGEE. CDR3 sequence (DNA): TGTGCCAGCAGCGCGAGACTCGACAATGAGCAGTTCTTC. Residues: CASSARLDNEQFF.

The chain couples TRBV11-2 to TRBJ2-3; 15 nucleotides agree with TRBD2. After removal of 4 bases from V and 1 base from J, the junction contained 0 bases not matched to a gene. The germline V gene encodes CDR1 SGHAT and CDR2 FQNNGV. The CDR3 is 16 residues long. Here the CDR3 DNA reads TGTGCCAGCAGCTGGACTAGCGGGAGGGGCACAGATACGCAGTATTTT. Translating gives CASSWTSGRGTDTQYF.

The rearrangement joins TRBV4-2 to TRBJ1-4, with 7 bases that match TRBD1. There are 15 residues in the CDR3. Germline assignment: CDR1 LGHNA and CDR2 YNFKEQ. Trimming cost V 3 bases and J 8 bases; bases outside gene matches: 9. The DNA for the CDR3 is TGTGCCAGCAGCCACGGACAGGCGGCGGGGGAAAAACTGTTTTTT. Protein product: CASSHGQAAGEKLFF.

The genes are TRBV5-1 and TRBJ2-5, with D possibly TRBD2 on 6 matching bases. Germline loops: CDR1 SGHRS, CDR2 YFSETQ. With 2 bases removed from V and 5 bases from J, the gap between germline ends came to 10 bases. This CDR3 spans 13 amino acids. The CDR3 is CASSFGLRETQYF. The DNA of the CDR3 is TGCGCCAGCAGCTTCGGACTAAGGGAGACCCAGTACTTC.

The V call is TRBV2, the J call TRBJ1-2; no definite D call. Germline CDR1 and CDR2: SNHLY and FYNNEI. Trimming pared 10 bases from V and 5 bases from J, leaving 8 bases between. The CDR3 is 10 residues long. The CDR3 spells CATPRYGYTF. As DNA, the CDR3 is TGTGCCACCCCCCGATATGGCTACACCTTC.

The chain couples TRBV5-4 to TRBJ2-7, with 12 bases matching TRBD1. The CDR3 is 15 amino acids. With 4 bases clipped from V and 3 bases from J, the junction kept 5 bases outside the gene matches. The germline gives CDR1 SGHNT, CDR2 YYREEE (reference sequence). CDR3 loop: CASSPGTGGYYEQYF. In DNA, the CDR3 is TGTGCCAGCAGCCCGGGGACAGGGGGCTACTACGAGCAGTACTTC.

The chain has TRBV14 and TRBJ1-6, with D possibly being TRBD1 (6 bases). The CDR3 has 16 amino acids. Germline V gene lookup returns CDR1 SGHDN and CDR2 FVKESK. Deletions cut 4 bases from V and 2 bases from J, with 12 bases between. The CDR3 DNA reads TGTGCCAGCAGCCGCAGCCGGGACACCTATAATTCACCCCTCCACTTT. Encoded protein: CASSRSRDTYNSPLHF. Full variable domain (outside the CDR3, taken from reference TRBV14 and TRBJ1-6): EAGVTQFPSHSVIEKGQTVTLRCDPISGHDNLYWYRRVMGKEIKFLLHFVKESKQDESGMPNNRFLAERTGGTYSTLKVQPAELEDSGVYFCASSRSRDTYNSPLHFGNGTRLTVT.

The CDR3 loop is CAISSIFMGQPQHF. CDR3 nucleotide sequence: TGTGCCATCAGCTCCATCTTCATGGGGCAGCCCCAGCATTTT. The V call is TRBV10-3, the J call TRBJ1-5; D is uncertain. The CDR3 runs 14 residues. The V gene lost 6 bases and the J gene lost 7 bases, with 16 bases spanning the gap. Germline V CDR1 and CDR2: ENHRY, SYGVKD.

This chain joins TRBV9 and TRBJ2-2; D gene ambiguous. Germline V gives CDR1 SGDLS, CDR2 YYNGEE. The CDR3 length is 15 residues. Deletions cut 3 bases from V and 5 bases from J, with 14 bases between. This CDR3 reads CASSADGRKTGELFF. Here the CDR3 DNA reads TGTGCCAGCAGCGCCGACGGACGAAAGACCGGGGAGCTGTTTTTT.

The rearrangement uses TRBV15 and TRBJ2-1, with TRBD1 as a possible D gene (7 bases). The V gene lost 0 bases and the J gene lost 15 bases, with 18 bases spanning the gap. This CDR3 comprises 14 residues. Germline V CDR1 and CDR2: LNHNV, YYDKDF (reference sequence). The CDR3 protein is CATSRDQVTGRLFF. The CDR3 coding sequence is TGTGCCACCAGCAGAGATCAGGTGACAGGGAGGCTGTTCTTC.

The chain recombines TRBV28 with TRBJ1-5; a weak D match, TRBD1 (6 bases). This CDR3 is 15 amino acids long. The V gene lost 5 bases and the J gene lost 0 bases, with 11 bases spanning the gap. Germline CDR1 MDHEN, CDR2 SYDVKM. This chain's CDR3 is CASSPPGVSNQPQHF. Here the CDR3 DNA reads TGTGCCAGCAGTCCTCCAGGGGTTAGCAATCAGCCCCAGCATTTT.

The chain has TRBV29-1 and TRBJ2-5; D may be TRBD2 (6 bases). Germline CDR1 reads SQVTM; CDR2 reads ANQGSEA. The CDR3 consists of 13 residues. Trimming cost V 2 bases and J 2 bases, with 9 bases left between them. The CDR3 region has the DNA TGCAGCGTTGAATCGGGACTTCAAGAGACCCAGTACTTC. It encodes CSVESGLQETQYF.

The CDR3 sequence is CASSGRTLGRVYGYTF. The CDR3 DNA sequence: TGTGCCAGCAGTGGCCGAACGTTAGGGCGAGTTTATGGCTACACCTTC. The chain joins TRBV28 to TRBJ1-2; no reliable D call. The CDR3 is made up of 16 amino acids. Trimming shortened V by 5 bases and J by 5 bases, and 21 bases separated the two germline ends. CDR1 is MDHEN and CDR2 is SYDVKM in the germline V gene.

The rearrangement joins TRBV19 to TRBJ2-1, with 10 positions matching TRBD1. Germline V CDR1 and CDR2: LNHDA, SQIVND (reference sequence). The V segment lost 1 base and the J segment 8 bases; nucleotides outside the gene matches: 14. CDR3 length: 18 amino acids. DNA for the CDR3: TGTGCCAGTAGTATAGTTTCCTTCGACAGGGGGCGTAGGCATGAGCAGTTCTTC. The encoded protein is CASSIVSFDRGRRHEQFF.

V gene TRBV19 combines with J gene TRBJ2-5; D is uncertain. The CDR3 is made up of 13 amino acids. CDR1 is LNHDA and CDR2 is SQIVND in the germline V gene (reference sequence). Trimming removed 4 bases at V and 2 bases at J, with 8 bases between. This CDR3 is CASSRTQQETQYF. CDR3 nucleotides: TGTGCCAGTAGTAGAACACAACAAGAGACCCAGTACTTC.